These 2 T cell receptor beta chains share one sample of origin, sequenced in a study of beta chain features in type 1 diabetes. The sequenced template was cDNA made from the entire isolated RNA. Using immunoSEQ multiplex PCR, the repertoire was profiled, and TCRdb retains in-frame clones only, with some absent. Of 250,000 or so clones detected, around 65% appear once; the ten largest clones hold approximately 0.053%. Sequences were obtained from naive CD4+ T cells from blood. Receptor source: a man aged 25-45 years in good health.

In its sample, this clone was seen once. Other DNA sequences from this sample encode an identical CDR3 as well. The chain joins TRBV29-1 to TRBJ2-5; D perhaps matches TRBD1 (6 bases). The CDR3 has 13 amino acids. CDR1 and CDR2 from the germline V gene are SQVTM and ANQGSEA. V was shortened by 7 bases and J by 2 bases, with 14 bases between the two germline ends. CDR3 DNA: TGCAGCGCTCCAGGACAGAATCAAGAGACCCAGTACTTC. This encodes CSAPGQNQETQYF.

The rearrangement links TRBV15 to TRBJ2-1; 15 bases are a match to TRBD2. Per germline, CDR1 LNHNV and CDR2 YYDKDF (reference sequence). This CDR3 is built from 16 residues. The junction had 4 bases not matched to a gene; V was cut back by 3 bases and J by 7 bases. The CDR3 DNA follows: TGTGCCACCAGCAGGTCCGGGACTAGCGGGGGGAATGAGCAGTTCTTC. Translating gives CATSRSGTSGGNEQFF. The full variable domain, in which reference TRBV15 and TRBJ2-1 provide the parts outside the CDR3, is DAMVIQNPRYQVTQFGKPVTLSCSQTLNHNVMYWYQQKSSQAPKLLFHYYDKDFNNEADTPDNFQSRRPNTSFCFLDIRSPGLGDTAMYLCATSRSGTSGGNEQFFGPGTRLTVL.